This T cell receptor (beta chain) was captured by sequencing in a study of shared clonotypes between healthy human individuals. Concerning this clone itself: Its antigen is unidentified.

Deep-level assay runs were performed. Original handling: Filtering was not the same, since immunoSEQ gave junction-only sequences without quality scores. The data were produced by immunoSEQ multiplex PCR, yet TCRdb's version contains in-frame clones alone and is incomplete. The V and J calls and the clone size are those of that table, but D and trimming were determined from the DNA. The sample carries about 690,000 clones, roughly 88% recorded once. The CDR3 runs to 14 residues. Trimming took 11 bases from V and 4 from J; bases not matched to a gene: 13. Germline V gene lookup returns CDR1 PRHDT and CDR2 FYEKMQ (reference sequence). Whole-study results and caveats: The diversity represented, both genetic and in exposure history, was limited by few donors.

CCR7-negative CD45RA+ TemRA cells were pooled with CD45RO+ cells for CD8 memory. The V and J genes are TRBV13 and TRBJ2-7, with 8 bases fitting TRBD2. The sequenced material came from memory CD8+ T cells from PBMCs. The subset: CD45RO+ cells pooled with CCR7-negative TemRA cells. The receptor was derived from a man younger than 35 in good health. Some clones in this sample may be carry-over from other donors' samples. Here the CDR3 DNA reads TGTGCCTGCGCCATTAGCGGGACCACGTACGAGCAGTACTTC. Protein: CACAISGTTYEQYF.